This T cell receptor beta chain was recorded in a study of human T cells and chemical hapten exposure. MiXCR, applied by TCRdb to the RACE reads, yields one record per CDR3 protein. The sample has approximately 110,000 distinct CDR3 sequences, 9.5% to 12% seen once. This CDR3 has 13 amino acids. With V trimmed by 5 bases and J by 8 bases, 8 bases remained unmatched. Indicated time point: patch test 1, 2 weeks after DPC sensitization. The treatment here: therapeutic diphenylcyclopropenone sensitization with weekly scalp DPC. The TCR originated in a woman aged 40 to 50 with alopecia areata. Some clones in this sample may be carry-over from other donors' samples. The chain recombines TRBV12-3 or TRBV12-4 with TRBJ1-1, with 7 bases lining up with TRBD1. The specimen comprised whole blood, sampled in connection with sensitization to the hapten diphenylcyclopropenone (DPC). The CDR3 sequence is CASSPRDRAEAFF. In DNA form, the CDR3 reads TGTGCCAGCAGTCCTCGTGACAGGGCGGAAGCTTTCTTT.